Shown below are 13 T cell receptor beta chains from a single sample sequenced in a study of T cells in Graves' hyperthyroidism and ophthalmopathy. Amplification yielded TCR beta CDR3 regions, with RNA transcripts as the source. First-round RT-PCR with HTBI primers amplified the TCR CDR3 region. MiXCR, applied by TCRdb to the multiplex PCR reads, yields one record per CDR3 protein. Altogether 470,000 or so distinct CDR3 sequences are present, around 21% being singletons, with the ten largest covering approximately 25%. Material: blood. The receptors shown here come from a man between 18 and 35 years old with Graves' hyperthyroidism.

This chain uses TRBV12-3 or TRBV12-4 with TRBJ1-2, with 9 bases lining up with TRBD1. CDR3 length: 13 residues. The V segment lost 7 bases and the J segment 7 bases; nucleotides outside the gene matches: 7. CDR3 coding DNA: TGTGCCAGCAATTGGGGACAGGGAGGTGGCTACACCTTC. It yields the protein CASNWGQGGGYTF.

This clonotype has ten or more counts. The rearrangement uses TRBV6-1 and TRBJ2-7, with D perhaps matching TRBD1 (5 bases). Trimming shortened V by 6 bases and J by 2 bases, and 14 bases separated the two germline ends. Looked up from germline, CDR1 is MNHNS and CDR2 is SASEGT. The CDR3 spans 14 residues. The CDR3 region has the DNA TGTGCCAGCAGCCCTCAGGGCATGACCTACGAGCAGTACTTC. It codes for CASSPQGMTYEQYF.

This clonotype has at least ten counts. This sequence joins TRBV7-3 and TRBJ2-7, with D tentatively TRBD1 or TRBD2 (5 bases each). This CDR3 contains 16 residues. Trimming removed 4 bases from V and 5 bases from J, with 21 bases in between. Germline V gene lookup returns CDR1 SGHTA and CDR2 FQGTGA. The CDR3 DNA follows: TGTGCCAGCAGCTCCTACTACGACGGGGCTAGGAACGAGCAGTACTTC. Translated, it gives CASSSYYDGARNEQYF.

The CDR3 region is CASSASGRSSYEQYF. As DNA, the CDR3 is TGTGCCAGCAGTGCGAGCGGGAGGAGCTCCTACGAGCAGTACTTC. This rearrangement joins TRBV27 to TRBJ2-7, with 9 nucleotides matching TRBD2. The germline V gene encodes CDR1 MNHEY and CDR2 SMNVEV (reference sequence). The ends lost 5 bases at V and 0 bases at J; junction bases unmatched: 5. This CDR3 spans 15 amino acids.

In its sample, this clonotype was seen a few times. V gene TRBV6-5 combines with J gene TRBJ2-7; 7 bases line up with TRBD2. V shed 0 bases and J 0 bases; nucleotides not matched to a gene: 8. The length of the CDR3 is 17 residues. Germline loops: CDR1 MNHEY, CDR2 SVGAGI. The CDR3 sequence: CASSYSISGGSSYEQYF. As DNA, the CDR3 is TGTGCCAGCAGTTACTCTATCTCGGGGGGAAGCTCCTACGAGCAGTACTTC.

The table lists this clonotype with many counts. This chain links TRBV24-1 with TRBJ1-5, with 8 bases lining up with TRBD1. Germline loops: CDR1 KGHDR, CDR2 SFDVKD. This CDR3 spans 13 amino acids. The junction had 0 bases not matched to a gene; V was cut back by 5 bases and J by 4 bases. DNA for the CDR3: TGTGCCACCAGTGGACAGGGGAATCAGCCCCAGCATTTT. Translation gives CATSGQGNQPQHF.

The CDR3 DNA sequence: TGTGCCAGCTCACCTGCGGGGCGCTTGACCGGGGAGCTGTTTTTT. It specifies CASSPAGRLTGELFF. The gene calls are TRBV18 and TRBJ2-2; D is perhaps TRBD2 (6 bases). The CDR3 runs to 15 residues. The germline V gene has CDR1 KGHSH and CDR2 LQKENI. Trimming took 3 bases from V and 5 from J, leaving 13 bases between them.

This clonotype was counted many times. The chain combines TRBV6-5 with TRBJ1-1, with D possibly TRBD1 on 6 matching bases. Trimming cost V 6 bases and J 1 base, with 12 bases left between them. The CDR3 covers 14 residues. Per germline, CDR1 MNHEY and CDR2 SVGAGI. The CDR3: CASRGRGQNTEAFF. The CDR3 DNA reads as TGTGCCAGCAGGGGCCGGGGGCAGAACACTGAAGCTTTCTTT.

This clonotype was counted at least ten times. The V gene is TRBV7-2, the J gene TRBJ1-2; D not resolved. V lost 4 bases, J lost 2 bases, and 8 bases lay in between. The CDR3 length is 13 residues. Germline assignment: CDR1 SGHTA and CDR2 FQGNSA. The DNA of the CDR3 is TGTGCCAGCAGCTACGAGGAAAACTATGGCTACACCTTC. Its protein is CASSYEENYGYTF.

There are many counts of this clonotype. The V and J genes are TRBV6-1 and TRBJ1-1; D remains ambiguous. V lost 3 bases to trimming and J lost 4 bases, with 9 bases between them. The V gene's germline CDR1 is MNHNS and CDR2 SASEGT. The CDR3 is 13 residues long. CDR3 loop: CASSDGVGTEAFF. The DNA of the CDR3 is TGTGCCAGCAGTGATGGGGTGGGCACTGAAGCTTTCTTT.

This clonotype was observed at least ten times. V usage is TRBV11-2 and J usage is TRBJ1-5; TRBD1 aligns across 8 bases. V was pared by 1 base and J by 4 bases, with 6 bases of the junction left unmatched. The CDR3 covers 16 residues. Per germline, CDR1 SGHAT and CDR2 FQNNGV. CDR3 DNA sequence: TGTGCCAGCAGCTTAGGGGCGACAGGGGTTAATCAGCCCCAGCATTTT. It specifies CASSLGATGVNQPQHF.

The chain recombines TRBV29-1 with TRBJ2-7; a possible D gene is TRBD2 (7 bases). CDR1 is SQVTM, CDR2 ANQGSEA, per germline. CDR3 size: 15 residues. V lost 8 bases, J lost 0 bases, and 20 bases lay in between. In DNA form, the CDR3 reads TGCAGCATTATCGGGGGGCTGACAAGCTCCTACGAGCAGTACTTC. Its protein product is CSIIGGLTSSYEQYF.

This clonotype was recorded a few times. The chain couples TRBV5-1 to TRBJ2-7, with 8 bases that match TRBD2. Trimming at V came to 4 bases and at J to 1 base, leaving 7 bases not matched to a gene. CDR3 length: 15 amino acids. Germline lookup yields CDR1 SGHRS and CDR2 YFSETQ. This chain's CDR3 is CASSGSGGPSYEQYF. The CDR3 DNA reads as TGCGCCAGCAGCGGGTCGGGGGGGCCGTCCTACGAGCAGTACTTC. Combining the CDR3 with reference TRBV5-1 and TRBJ2-7 gives the whole variable domain KAGVTQTPRYLIKTRGQQVTLSCSPISGHRSVSWYQQTPGQGLQFLFEYFSETQRNKGNFPGRFSGRQFSNSRSEMNVSTLELGDSALYLCASSGSGGPSYEQYFGPGTRLTVT.